This is a list of T cell receptor beta chains from one sample in a study of tumor-infiltrating lymphocytes in primary liver carcinoma. In TCRdb, the multiplex PCR reads were re-called with MiXCR into one record per CDR3 protein. Counted here are 310,000 or so distinct CDR3 sequences, around three fifths occurring once; the ten biggest clones make up more than 15%. Sequenced: peripheral blood. Every receptor here comes from a young woman with primary liver carcinoma and hepatitis B virus infection. CDR3s include the opening cysteine and the closing phenylalanine or tryptophan. D genes are given only for firm matches. Clone size is shown for a subset of rows, as once, few, many or a class of expanded clone.

CDR3 protein: CASSLRGQGVHEQYF; CDR3 DNA: TGTGCCAGCAGCTTACGAGGACAGGGAGTCCACGAGCAGTACTTC; J gene: TRBJ2-7; clone size: many; V gene: TRBV13; D gene: TRBD1
CDR3 protein: CANTLGGRDYNEQFF; CDR3 DNA: TGTGCCAACACCCTGGGGGGTCGGGACTACAACGAGCAGTTCTTC; J gene: TRBJ2-1; clone size: -; V gene: TRBV12-3/TRBV12-4; D gene: TRBD2
CDR3 protein: CASSLERTSYNEQFF; CDR3 DNA: TGTGCCAGCAGCTTAGAGCGGACCTCCTACAATGAGCAGTTCTTC; J gene: TRBJ2-1; clone size: many; V gene: TRBV11-2; D gene: -
CDR3 protein: CASSRDLSREQYF; CDR3 DNA: TGTGCCAGCAGCAGGGACCTCTCCCGGGAGCAGTACTTC; J gene: TRBJ2-7; clone size: -; V gene: TRBV7-9; D gene: -
CDR3 protein: CASSRLAGGRSYNEQFF; CDR3 DNA: TGTGCCAGTAGTAGACTAGCGGGAGGTCGGTCCTACAATGAGCAGTTCTTC; J gene: TRBJ2-1; clone size: -; V gene: TRBV19; D gene: TRBD2
CDR3 protein: CASSQAARVPGYTF; CDR3 DNA: TGCGCCAGCAGCCAAGCAGCCAGAGTTCCTGGCTACACCTTC; J gene: TRBJ1-2; clone size: many; V gene: TRBV4-1; D gene: -
CDR3 protein: CASSIYLLGGETQYF; CDR3 DNA: TGTGCCAGCAGCATATACCTACTAGGGGGAGAGACCCAGTACTTC; J gene: TRBJ2-5; clone size: -; V gene: TRBV7-9; D gene: -
CDR3 protein: CRVGDGTNTEAFF; CDR3 DNA: TGCAGAGTCGGGGACGGAACTAACACTGAAGCTTTCTTT; J gene: TRBJ1-1; clone size: -; V gene: TRBV29-1; D gene: -
CDR3 protein: CASSRFNEQFF; CDR3 DNA: TGTGCCAGCAGTCGGTTCAATGAGCAGTTCTTC; J gene: TRBJ2-1; clone size: few; V gene: TRBV28; D gene: -
CDR3 protein: CASSSSAGLEELF; CDR3 DNA: TGTGCCAGCAGCTCGTCTGCGGGATTGGAGGAGCTCTTC; J gene: TRBJ2-1; clone size: -; V gene: TRBV5-4; D gene: -
CDR3 protein: CASSGLQGIDGYTF; CDR3 DNA: TGTGCCAGCAGCGGCCTACAGGGGATCGATGGCTACACCTTC; J gene: TRBJ1-2; clone size: many; V gene: TRBV11-2; D gene: TRBD1
CDR3 protein: CANSFRTGERFNTEAFF; CDR3 DNA: TGTGCCAACAGCTTCAGGACAGGGGAAAGGTTCAACACTGAAGCTTTCTTT; J gene: TRBJ1-1; clone size: -; V gene: TRBV11-3; D gene: TRBD1
CDR3 protein: CASSLLAGQGISEQFF; CDR3 DNA: TGTGCCAGCAGCTTATTGGCCGGACAGGGTATCAGTGAGCAGTTCTTC; J gene: TRBJ2-1; clone size: many; V gene: TRBV11-1; D gene: TRBD1
CDR3 protein: CSVWAEETQYF; CDR3 DNA: TGCAGCGTGTGGGCAGAAGAGACCCAGTACTTC; J gene: TRBJ2-5; clone size: few; V gene: TRBV29-1; D gene: -
CDR3 protein: CASSLETNQPQHF; CDR3 DNA: TGTGCCAGTAGCTTAGAGACCAATCAGCCCCAGCATTTT; J gene: TRBJ1-5; clone size: -; V gene: TRBV11-1; D gene: -
CDR3 protein: CAGSQDLPTSGRVETYNEQFF; CDR3 DNA: TGTGCCGGCAGCCAAGATTTGCCGACTAGCGGGAGAGTAGAAACCTACAATGAGCAGTTCTTC; J gene: TRBJ2-1; clone size: -; V gene: TRBV14; D gene: TRBD2
CDR3 protein: CASSLDFKRNSNQPQYF; CDR3 DNA: TGTGCTAGCAGCTTAGATTTTAAACGAAATAGCAATCAGCCCCAGTATTTT; J gene: TRBJ2-3; clone size: -; V gene: TRBV11-2; D gene: -
CDR3 protein: CTSSPDLPYYEQYF; CDR3 DNA: TGTACCAGCAGCCCTGACTTGCCCTACTACGAGCAGTACTTC; J gene: TRBJ2-7; clone size: -; V gene: TRBV11-2; D gene: -
CDR3 protein: CASREQGREQYF; CDR3 DNA: TGTGCCAGCAGGGAACAGGGGCGCGAGCAGTACTTC; J gene: TRBJ2-7; clone size: -; V gene: TRBV7-9; D gene: TRBD1
CDR3 protein: CASSAKTVDDEQYF; CDR3 DNA: TGTGCCAGCAGTGCGAAGACAGTGGATGACGAGCAGTACTTC; J gene: TRBJ2-7; clone size: once; V gene: TRBV6-5; D gene: -
CDR3 protein: CASVTLLTGELFF; CDR3 DNA: TGTGCCAGCGTGACACTACTTACCGGGGAGCTGTTTTTT; J gene: TRBJ2-2; clone size: -; V gene: TRBV6-1; D gene: -
CDR3 protein: CATSSGRENFGANVLTF; CDR3 DNA: TGTGCCACTAGTAGCGGGAGGGAGAATTTTGGGGCCAACGTCCTGACTTTC; J gene: TRBJ2-6; clone size: few; V gene: TRBV7-8; D gene: TRBD2
CDR3 protein: CATSDPGTGSRGNEQFF; CDR3 DNA: TGTGCCACCAGTGATCCCGGGACAGGGTCGAGGGGCAATGAGCAGTTCTTC; J gene: TRBJ2-1; clone size: -; V gene: TRBV24-1; D gene: TRBD1
CDR3 protein: CASSQGSSGQEGQYF; CDR3 DNA: TGCGCCAGCAGCCAAGGTTCAAGCGGCCAAGAGGGCCAGTACTTC; J gene: TRBJ2-5; clone size: -; V gene: TRBV4-1; D gene: -
CDR3 protein: CASSPRDRGFTEAFF; CDR3 DNA: TGTGCCAGCAGTCCGCGGGACAGGGGATTCACTGAAGCTTTCTTT; J gene: TRBJ1-1; clone size: -; V gene: TRBV6-5; D gene: TRBD1
CDR3 protein: CASSLGQTLISYEQYF; CDR3 DNA: TGTGCCAGCAGCTTGGGCCAGACTTTGATCTCCTACGAGCAGTACTTC; J gene: TRBJ2-7; clone size: -; V gene: TRBV5-5; D gene: -
CDR3 protein: CASRLSDWANQPQHF; CDR3 DNA: TGTGCCAGCAGATTATCTGACTGGGCGAATCAGCCCCAGCATTTT; J gene: TRBJ1-5; clone size: -; V gene: TRBV6-5; D gene: -
CDR3 protein: CSVAWPYTNTEAFF; CDR3 DNA: TGCAGCGTTGCTTGGCCATACACGAACACTGAAGCTTTCTTT; J gene: TRBJ1-1; clone size: -; V gene: TRBV29-1; D gene: -
CDR3 protein: CAGSLGLAETQYF; CDR3 DNA: TGTGCCGGCAGCTTAGGGCTAGCCGAGACTCAGTACTTC; J gene: TRBJ2-5; clone size: -; V gene: TRBV11-2; D gene: -
CDR3 protein: CASSLEGSSSYNEQFF; CDR3 DNA: TGTGCCAGCAGCTTAGAAGGATCTAGCTCCTACAATGAGCAGTTCTTC; J gene: TRBJ2-1; clone size: many; V gene: TRBV11-3; D gene: -
CDR3 protein: CVSSGTSGRAYIQYF; CDR3 DNA: TGTGTCAGCAGTGGGACTAGCGGGAGAGCGTACATTCAGTACTTC; J gene: TRBJ2-4; clone size: -; V gene: TRBV6-6; D gene: TRBD2
CDR3 protein: CASSRMLGGNYEQYF; CDR3 DNA: TGCGCCAGCAGCAGGATGCTGGGAGGGAACTACGAGCAGTACTTC; J gene: TRBJ2-7; clone size: -; V gene: TRBV5-1; D gene: TRBD2
CDR3 protein: CASSLGGAADTQYF; CDR3 DNA: TGTGCCAGCAGCTTAGGGGGGGCGGCAGATACGCAGTATTTT; J gene: TRBJ2-3; clone size: once; V gene: TRBV7-3; D gene: -
CDR3 protein: CASDRRTQGTQYF; CDR3 DNA: TGTGCTAGTGATAGGAGAACCCAAGGGACCCAGTACTTC; J gene: TRBJ2-5; clone size: -; V gene: TRBV12-5; D gene: -
CDR3 protein: CASSPIRTAHQETQCF; CDR3 DNA: TGCGCCAGCAGCCCCATCCGGACAGCCCATCAGGAGACCCAGTGCTTC; J gene: TRBJ2-5; clone size: -; V gene: TRBV4-1; D gene: -
CDR3 protein: CASSILAGTGEEKLFF; CDR3 DNA: TGTGCCAGCAGTATACTAGCCGGGACAGGGGAGGAAAAACTGTTTTTT; J gene: TRBJ1-4; clone size: -; V gene: TRBV6-6; D gene: TRBD1
CDR3 protein: CASSLGQRDIQYF; CDR3 DNA: TGCGCCAGCAGCTTAGGCCAGAGGGACATTCAGTACTTC; J gene: TRBJ2-4; clone size: once; V gene: TRBV5-1; D gene: -
CDR3 protein: CAWRPPPSRETQYF; CDR3 DNA: TGTGCCTGGAGGCCACCCCCCAGCAGAGAGACCCAGTACTTC; J gene: TRBJ2-5; clone size: -; V gene: TRBV30; D gene: -
CDR3 protein: CAGSSQGLPTDTQYF; CDR3 DNA: TGCGCCGGCAGCAGCCAGGGACTTCCCACAGATACGCAGTATTTT; J gene: TRBJ2-3; clone size: -; V gene: TRBV5-1; D gene: -
CDR3 protein: CATSPTGQLNTGELFF; CDR3 DNA: TGTGCCACCAGTCCCACGGGACAGTTGAACACCGGGGAGCTGTTTTTT; J gene: TRBJ2-2; clone size: -; V gene: TRBV24-1; D gene: TRBD1
CDR3 protein: CASSANRDRVSYTF; CDR3 DNA: TGTGCCAGTAGTGCAAACCGGGACAGGGTTAGCTACACCTTC; J gene: TRBJ1-2; clone size: -; V gene: TRBV19; D gene: TRBD1
CDR3 protein: CTSSRSQGNYEGCTF; CDR3 DNA: TGTACCAGCAGCCGAAGTCAGGGGAATTACGAAGGCTGCACCTTC; J gene: TRBJ1-2; clone size: once; V gene: TRBV11-2; D gene: -
CDR3 protein: CSVLATFNYGYTF; CDR3 DNA: TGCAGCGTTTTGGCCACCTTTAACTATGGCTACACCTTC; J gene: TRBJ1-2; clone size: many; V gene: TRBV29-1; D gene: -
CDR3 protein: CASSPLSGRVTGELFF; CDR3 DNA: TGTGCCAGCAGTCCCCTGAGCGGGAGGGTCACCGGGGAGCTGTTTTTT; J gene: TRBJ2-2; clone size: few; V gene: TRBV28; D gene: TRBD2
CDR3 protein: CASSFSSTEAFF; CDR3 DNA: TGTGCCAGCAGTTTCTCGAGCACTGAAGCTTTCTTT; J gene: TRBJ1-1; clone size: -; V gene: TRBV28; D gene: -
CDR3 protein: CASSLRQSNTGELFF; CDR3 DNA: TGTGCCAGCAGCCTCAGACAGTCGAACACCGGGGAGCTGTTTTTT; J gene: TRBJ2-2; clone size: many; V gene: TRBV4-2; D gene: -